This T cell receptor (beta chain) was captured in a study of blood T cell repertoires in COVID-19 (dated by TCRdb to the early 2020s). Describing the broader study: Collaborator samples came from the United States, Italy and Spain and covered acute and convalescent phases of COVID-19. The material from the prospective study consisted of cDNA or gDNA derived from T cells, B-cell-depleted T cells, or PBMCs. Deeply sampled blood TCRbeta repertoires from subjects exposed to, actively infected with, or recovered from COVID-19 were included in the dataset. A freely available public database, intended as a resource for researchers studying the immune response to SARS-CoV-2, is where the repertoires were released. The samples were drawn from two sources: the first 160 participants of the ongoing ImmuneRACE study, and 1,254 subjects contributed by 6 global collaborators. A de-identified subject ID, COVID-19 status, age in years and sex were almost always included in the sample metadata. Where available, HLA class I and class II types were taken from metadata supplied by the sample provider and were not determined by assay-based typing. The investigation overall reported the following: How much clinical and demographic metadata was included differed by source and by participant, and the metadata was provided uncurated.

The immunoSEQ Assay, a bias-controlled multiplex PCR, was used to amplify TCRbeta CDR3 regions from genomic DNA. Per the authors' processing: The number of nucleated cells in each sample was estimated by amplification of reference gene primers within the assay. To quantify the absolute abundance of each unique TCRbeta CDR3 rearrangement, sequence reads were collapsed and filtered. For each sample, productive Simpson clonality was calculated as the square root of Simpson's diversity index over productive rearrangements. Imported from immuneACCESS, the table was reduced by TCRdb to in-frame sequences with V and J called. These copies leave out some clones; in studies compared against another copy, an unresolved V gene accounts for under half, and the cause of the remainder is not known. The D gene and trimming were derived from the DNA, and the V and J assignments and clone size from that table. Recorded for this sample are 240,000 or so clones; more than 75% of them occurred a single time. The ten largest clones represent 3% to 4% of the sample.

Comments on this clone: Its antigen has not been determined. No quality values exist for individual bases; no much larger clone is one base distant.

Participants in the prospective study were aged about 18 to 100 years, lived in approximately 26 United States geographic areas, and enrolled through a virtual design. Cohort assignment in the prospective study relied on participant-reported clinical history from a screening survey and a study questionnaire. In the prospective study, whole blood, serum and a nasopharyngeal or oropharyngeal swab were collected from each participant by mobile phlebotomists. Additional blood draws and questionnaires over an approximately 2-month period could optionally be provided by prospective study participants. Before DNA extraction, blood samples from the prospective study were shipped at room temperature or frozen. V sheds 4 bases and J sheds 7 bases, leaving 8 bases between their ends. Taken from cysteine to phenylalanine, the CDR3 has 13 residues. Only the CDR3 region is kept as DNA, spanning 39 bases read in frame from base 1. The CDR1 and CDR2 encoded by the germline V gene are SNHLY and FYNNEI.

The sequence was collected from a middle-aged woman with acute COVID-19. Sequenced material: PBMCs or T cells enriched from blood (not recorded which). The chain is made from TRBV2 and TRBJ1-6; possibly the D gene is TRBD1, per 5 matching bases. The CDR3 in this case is CASSARGNSPLHF. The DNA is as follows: TGTGCCAGCAGTGCTAGGGGCAATTCACCCCTCCACTTT.